This record concerns one T cell receptor (beta chain) sequence. This CDR3 spans 14 amino acids. The germline CDR1 and CDR2 sequences are SGHRS and YFSETQ. The V gene lost 5 bases and the J gene lost 0 bases, with 8 bases spanning the gap. This sample is drawn from a study of cytomegalovirus exposure and HLA in healthy donors. The PCR had 60 Vbeta and 13 Jbeta primers. As handled by the study authors: Later, an analysis found 65 million to 85 million unique TCR beta chains, and about 10 million of these were shared. TCRdb's table, derived via immunoSEQ multiplex PCR, lists solely in-frame clones and lacks some. Clone size and the V and J calls come from that table; the DNA yielded D and trimming. The profile shows approximately 150,000 clones, roughly 80% of them singletons.

Sequenced material: PBMCs. The chain combines TRBV5-1 with TRBJ2-2; D is possibly TRBD2 (5 bases). The receptor was derived from a woman between 55 and 75 years old in good health and CMV-seronegative. This chain's CDR3 is CASSEGANTGELFF. The CDR3 DNA reads TGCGCCAGCAGTGAGGGCGCGAACACCGGGGAGCTGTTTTTT.